This TCR beta chain was retrieved from a study of shared clonotypes between healthy human individuals. At the level of the study: Donors consisted of two women and a few men between 18 and 49. Study-level results: Naive CD4 clonotype sharing across a few donors was approximately 5%.

CDR1 and CDR2 from the germline V gene are LNHDA and SQIVND (reference sequence). The trim removed 2 bases at V and 6 bases at J, leaving 6 bases unmatched. This CDR3 has 16 residues. Clones were sequenced by immunoSEQ multiplex PCR, and TCRdb holds only the in-frame ones, with some missing. The table shows about a million clones, with around three quarters occurring only once. This clone has just a few counts. Its antigen is still unknown. The specimen sequenced was memory CD4+ T cells from PBMCs. The sample's subset: CD45RA-negative fraction. The chain uses TRBV19 and TRBJ1-5, with 11 bases that match TRBD1. This TCR was recovered from a man aged 18 to 29 in good health. Some clones in this sample may be carry-over from other donors' samples. CDR3 protein: CASSILDRGRGQPQHF. The CDR3 DNA sequence: TGTGCCAGTAGTATATTGGACAGGGGGCGCGGTCAGCCCCAGCATTTT.